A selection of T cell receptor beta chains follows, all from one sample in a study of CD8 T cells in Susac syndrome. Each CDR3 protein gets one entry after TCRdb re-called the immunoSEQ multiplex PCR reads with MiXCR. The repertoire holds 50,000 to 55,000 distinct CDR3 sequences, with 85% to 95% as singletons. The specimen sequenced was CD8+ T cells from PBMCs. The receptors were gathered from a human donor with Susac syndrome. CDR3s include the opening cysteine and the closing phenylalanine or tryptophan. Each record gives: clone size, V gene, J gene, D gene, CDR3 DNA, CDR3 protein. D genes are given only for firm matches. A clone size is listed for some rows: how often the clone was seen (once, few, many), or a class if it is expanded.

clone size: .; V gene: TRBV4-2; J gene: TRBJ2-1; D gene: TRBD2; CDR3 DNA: TGTGCCAGCAGCCAAGAGTGGAGCGGGGGGGGTGCCTATGAGCAGTTCTTC; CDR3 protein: CASSQEWSGGGAYEQFF
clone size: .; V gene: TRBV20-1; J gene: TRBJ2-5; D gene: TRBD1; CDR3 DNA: TGCAGTGCTACCTCCGGGACAGGGGGCTCCGGAGAGACCCAGTACTTC; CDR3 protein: CSATSGTGGSGETQYF
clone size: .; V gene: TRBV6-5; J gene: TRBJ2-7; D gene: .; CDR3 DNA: TGTGCCAGCAGGAATGGGGCCTACGAGCAGTACTTC; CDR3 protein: CASRNGAYEQYF
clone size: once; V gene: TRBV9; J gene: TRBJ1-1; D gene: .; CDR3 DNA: TGTGCCAGCAGCGAACCCCCCGGGAACACTGAAGCTTTCTTT; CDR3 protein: CASSEPPGNTEAFF
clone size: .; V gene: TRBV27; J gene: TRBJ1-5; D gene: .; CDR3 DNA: TGTGCCAGCAGCCTTACCAGTTCCTTCGGTCAGCCCCAGCATTTT; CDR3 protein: CASSLTSSFGQPQHF
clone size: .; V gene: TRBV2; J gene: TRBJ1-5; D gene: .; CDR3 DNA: TGTGCCAGCAGTGATTTTTTAAATCAGCCCCAGCATTTT; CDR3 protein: CASSDFLNQPQHF
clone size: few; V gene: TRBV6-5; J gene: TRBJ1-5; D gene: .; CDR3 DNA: TGTGCCAGCAGTTATATGGGACAACTGAGTCAGCCCCAGCATTTT; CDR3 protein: CASSYMGQLSQPQHF
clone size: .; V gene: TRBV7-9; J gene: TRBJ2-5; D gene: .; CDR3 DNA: TGTGCCAGCAGCACCAAGACCTCGGAGGGGGCGAATGAAGAGACCCAGTACTTC; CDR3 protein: CASSTKTSEGANEETQYF
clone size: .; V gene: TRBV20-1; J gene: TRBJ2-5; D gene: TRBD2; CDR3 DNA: TGCAGTGCTAGAAGCGGGGGGGCCGGAGAGACCCAGTACTTC; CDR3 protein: CSARSGGAGETQYF
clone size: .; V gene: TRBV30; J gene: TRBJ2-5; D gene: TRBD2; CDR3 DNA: TGTGCCTCCTCGCCTAGCGGGGGTTTGACCCAGTACTTC; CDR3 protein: CASSPSGGLTQYF
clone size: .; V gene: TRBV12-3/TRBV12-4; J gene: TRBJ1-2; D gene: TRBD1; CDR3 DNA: TGTGCCAGCAGCAGACCAGGACAGGGCATTTATGGCTACACCTTC; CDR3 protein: CASSRPGQGIYGYTF
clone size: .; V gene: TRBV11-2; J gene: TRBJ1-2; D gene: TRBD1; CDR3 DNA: TGTGCCAGCAGCCCGCGGACAGGGGGCAGCTATGGCTACACCTTC; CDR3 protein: CASSPRTGGSYGYTF
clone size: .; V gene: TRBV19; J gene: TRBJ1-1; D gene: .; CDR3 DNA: TGTGCCAGTAGCGGCAGGGACACTGAAGCTTTCTTT; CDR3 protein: CASSGRDTEAFF